This TCR beta chain was sequenced in a study of OX40 agonist ivuxolimab in advanced cancers. Study-level information: Of mixed ages from about 23 to 90 and averaging 60 years, the group was 65% to 85% male. Prior anti-PD-1, anti-PD-L1 or anti-CTLA-4 therapy was allowed; less than 45% had some.

Study-wide points: Low normalized T-cell clonal expansion also characterized some of the nonresponders.

As to this clone: Its specificity is not known.

Data came from immunoSEQ multiplex PCR; TCRdb stores just in-frame clones and leaves some out. Of roughly 100,000 clones in the sample, roughly 90% are singletons; the top ten hold roughly 5.5%. Germline lookup yields CDR1 MNHNY and CDR2 SVGAGI (reference sequence). The length of the CDR3 is 15 residues. V was cut by 0 bases and J by 6 bases, with 9 bases left in between. The origin of this receptor is an adult with an advanced solid tumor such as melanoma, head and neck, liver or kidney cancer. The source was CD4+ or CD8+ T cells sorted from blood, collected in a trial of the OX40 agonist ivuxolimab. The chain uses TRBV6-6 and TRBJ1-6; D gene uncertain. CDR3 DNA: TGTGCCAGCAGTTACTCGGGCAGATCTAATTCACCCCTCCACTTT. This encodes CASSYSGRSNSPLHF.